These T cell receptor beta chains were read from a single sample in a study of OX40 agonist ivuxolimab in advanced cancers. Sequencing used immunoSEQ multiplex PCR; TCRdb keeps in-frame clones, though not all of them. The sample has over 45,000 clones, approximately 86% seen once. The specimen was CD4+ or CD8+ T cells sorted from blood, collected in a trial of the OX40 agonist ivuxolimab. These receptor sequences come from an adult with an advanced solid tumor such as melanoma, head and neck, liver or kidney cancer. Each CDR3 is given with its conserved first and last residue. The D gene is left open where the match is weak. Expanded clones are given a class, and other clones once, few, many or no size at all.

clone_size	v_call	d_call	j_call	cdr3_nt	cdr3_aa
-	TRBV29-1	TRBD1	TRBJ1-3	TGCAGCGTGAGCCGGGACAGTGCAAACACCATATATTTT	CSVSRDSANTIYF
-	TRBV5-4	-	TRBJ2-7	TGTGCCAGCAGACCAACAGGGATCCACGAGCAGTACTTC	CASRPTGIHEQYF
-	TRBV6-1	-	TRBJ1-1	TGTGCCAGCAGTGAGGGGGTTGAAGCTTTCTTT	CASSEGVEAFF
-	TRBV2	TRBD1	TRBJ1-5	TGTGCCAGCAGCAGGGACAGGGGGTACAATCAGCCCCAGCATTTT	CASSRDRGYNQPQHF
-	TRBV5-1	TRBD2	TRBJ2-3	TGCGCCAGCAGCTTGACTAGCGGGGGACGCACAGATACGCAGTATTTT	CASSLTSGGRTDTQYF
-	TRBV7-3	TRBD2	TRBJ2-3	TGTGCCAGCAGCTTAACGGCGGGGGAGGGCTCTAGCACAGATACGCAGTATTTT	CASSLTAGEGSSTDTQYF
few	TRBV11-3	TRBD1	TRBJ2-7	TGTGCCAGCAGCTTATCTGGGACAGTGTCCTCCTACGAGCAGTACTTC	CASSLSGTVSSYEQYF
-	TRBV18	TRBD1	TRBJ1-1	TGTGCCAGCTCGCTTTTGGGGCCGGGACAGGTTGTTTCTGAAGCTTTCTTT	CASSLLGPGQVVSEAFF
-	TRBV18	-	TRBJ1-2	TGTGCCAGCTCACCATTCAGAGACAGCCTACTCAACTATGGCTACACCTTC	CASSPFRDSLLNYGYTF
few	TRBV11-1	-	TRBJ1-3	TGTGCCAGCAGCCGCAGGGGAGACTCTGGAAACACCATATATTTT	CASSRRGDSGNTIYF